A selection of T cell receptor beta chains follows, all from one sample in a study of cytomegalovirus exposure and HLA in healthy donors. The data were produced by immunoSEQ multiplex PCR, yet TCRdb's version contains in-frame clones alone and is incomplete. The repertoire holds about 170,000 clones, with 80% to 90% as singletons. Sample: PBMCs. Source of these receptors: a woman aged 18-29 years in good health and CMV-seronegative. CDR3s include the opening cysteine and the closing phenylalanine or tryptophan.

j_call v_call cdr3_aa
TRBJ2-5 TRBV28 CASGGQAREQYF
TRBJ1-1 TRBV4-1 CASSPVTGRGTEAFF
TRBJ1-2 TRBV4-1 CASSPRGQGSNYGYTF
TRBJ1-6 TRBV2 CASSEGSEYSPLHF
TRBJ2-3 TRBV7-9 CASSRQGGLSDTQYF
TRBJ2-5 TRBV28 CASSWGTGVEETQYF
TRBJ2-7 TRBV6-1 CASSDKTGGSYEQYF
TRBJ2-7 TRBV29-1 CSASRDSNEQYF
TRBJ2-7 TRBV20-1 CSAINSYEQYF
TRBJ1-1 TRBV19 CASTLRVEGNTEAFF
TRBJ2-3 TRBV28 CASRPWTGTDTQYF
TRBJ2-7 TRBV9 CASSVEASGSSYEQYF
TRBJ1-4 TRBV7-8 CASSLVGAGANEKLFF
TRBJ2-3 TRBV7-2 CASSLFVLAGGADTQYF
TRBJ1-1 TRBV6-5 CASSYQGRGRRTEAFF